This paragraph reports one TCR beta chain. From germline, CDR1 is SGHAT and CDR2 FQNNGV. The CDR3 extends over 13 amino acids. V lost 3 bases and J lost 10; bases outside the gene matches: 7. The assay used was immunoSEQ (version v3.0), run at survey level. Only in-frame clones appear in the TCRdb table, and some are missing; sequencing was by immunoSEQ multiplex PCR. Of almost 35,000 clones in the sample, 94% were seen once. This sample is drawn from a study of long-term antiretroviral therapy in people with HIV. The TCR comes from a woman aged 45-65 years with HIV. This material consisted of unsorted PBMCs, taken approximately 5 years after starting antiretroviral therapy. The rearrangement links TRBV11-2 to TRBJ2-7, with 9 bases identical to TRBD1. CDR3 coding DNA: TGTGCCAGCAGCTTGGGACAGGGTATATTTCAGTACTTC. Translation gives CASSLGQGIFQYF.